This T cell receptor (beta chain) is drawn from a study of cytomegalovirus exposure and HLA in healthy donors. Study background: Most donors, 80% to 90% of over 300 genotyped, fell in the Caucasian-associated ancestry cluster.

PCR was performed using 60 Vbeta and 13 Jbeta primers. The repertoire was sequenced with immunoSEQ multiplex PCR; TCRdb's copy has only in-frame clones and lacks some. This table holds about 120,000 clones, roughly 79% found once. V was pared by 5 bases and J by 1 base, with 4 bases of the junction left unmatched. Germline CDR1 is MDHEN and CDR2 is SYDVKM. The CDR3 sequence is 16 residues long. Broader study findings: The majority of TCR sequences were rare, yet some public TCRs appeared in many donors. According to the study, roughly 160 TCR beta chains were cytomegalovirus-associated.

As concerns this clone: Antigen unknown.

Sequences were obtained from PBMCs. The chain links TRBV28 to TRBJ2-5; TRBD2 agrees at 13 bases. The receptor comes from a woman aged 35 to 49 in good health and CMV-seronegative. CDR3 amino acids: CASSPGLAGVQETQYF. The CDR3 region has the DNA TGTGCCAGCAGTCCTGGACTAGCGGGAGTCCAAGAGACCCAGTACTTC. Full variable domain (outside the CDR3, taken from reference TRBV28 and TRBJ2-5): DVKVTQSSRYLVKRTGEKVFLECVQDMDHENMFWYRQDPGLGLRLIYFSYDVKMKEKGDIPEGYSVSREKKERFSLILESASTNQTSMYLCASSPGLAGVQETQYFGPGTRLLVL.